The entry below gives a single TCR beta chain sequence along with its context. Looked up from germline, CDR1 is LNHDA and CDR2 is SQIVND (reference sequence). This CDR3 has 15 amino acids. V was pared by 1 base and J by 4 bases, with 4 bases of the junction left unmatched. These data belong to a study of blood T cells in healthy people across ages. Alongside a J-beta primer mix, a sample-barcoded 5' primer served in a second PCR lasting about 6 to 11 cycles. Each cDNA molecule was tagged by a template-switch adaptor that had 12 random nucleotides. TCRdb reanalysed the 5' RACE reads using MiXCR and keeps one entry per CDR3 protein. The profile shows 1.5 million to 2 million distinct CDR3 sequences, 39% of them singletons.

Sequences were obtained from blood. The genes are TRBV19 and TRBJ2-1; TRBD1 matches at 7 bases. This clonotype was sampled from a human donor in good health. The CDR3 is CASSIAKTGYNEQFF. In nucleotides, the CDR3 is TGTGCCAGTAGTATAGCTAAGACAGGGTACAATGAGCAGTTCTTC.